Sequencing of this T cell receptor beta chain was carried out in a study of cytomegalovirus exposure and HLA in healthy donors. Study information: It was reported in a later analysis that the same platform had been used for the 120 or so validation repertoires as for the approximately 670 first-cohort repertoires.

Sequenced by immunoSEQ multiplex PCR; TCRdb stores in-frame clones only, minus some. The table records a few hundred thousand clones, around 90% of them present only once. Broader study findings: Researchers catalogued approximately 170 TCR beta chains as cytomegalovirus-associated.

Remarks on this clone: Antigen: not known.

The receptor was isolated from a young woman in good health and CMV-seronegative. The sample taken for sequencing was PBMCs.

In DNA, the CDR3 is TGTGCCAGCAGCTTAGGGCAGTACAATGAGCAGTTCTTC. Translated, it gives CASSLGQYNEQFF. The chain carries TRBV11-2 and TRBJ2-1; D not certain. The CDR3 spans 13 residues. V gave up 1 base and J gave up 4 bases, with 5 bases separating them. Per the germline V gene, CDR1 is SGHAT and CDR2 is FQNNGV.